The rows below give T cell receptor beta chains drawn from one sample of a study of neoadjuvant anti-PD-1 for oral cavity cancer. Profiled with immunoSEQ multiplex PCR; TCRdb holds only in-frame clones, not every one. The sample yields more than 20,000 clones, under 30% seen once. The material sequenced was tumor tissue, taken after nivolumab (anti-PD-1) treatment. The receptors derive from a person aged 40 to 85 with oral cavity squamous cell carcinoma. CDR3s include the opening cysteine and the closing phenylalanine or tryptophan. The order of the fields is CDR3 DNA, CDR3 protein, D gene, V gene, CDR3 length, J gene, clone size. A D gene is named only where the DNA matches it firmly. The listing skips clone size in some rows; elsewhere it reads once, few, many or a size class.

CDR3nt: TGTGCCAGCAGTTTATCCAGCCCAAACACTGAAGCTTTCTTT
CDR3aa: CASSLSSPNTEAFF
d_gene: -
v_gene: TRBV27
len: 14
j_gene: TRBJ1-1
abundance: -

CDR3nt: TGTGCCAGCAGTCAGTCGACCGGCCCTGGAAACACCATATATTTT
CDR3aa: CASSQSTGPGNTIYF
d_gene: -
v_gene: TRBV6-5
len: 15
j_gene: TRBJ1-3
abundance: -

CDR3nt: TGTGCCAGCCACCCTAGCGGGAGCGACAATGAGCAGTTCTTC
CDR3aa: CASHPSGSDNEQFF
d_gene: TRBD2
v_gene: TRBV2
len: 14
j_gene: TRBJ2-1
abundance: few

CDR3nt: TGTGCCAGCAGGGTAGGGACAGGACTTGGCTACACCTTC
CDR3aa: CASRVGTGLGYTF
d_gene: TRBD1
v_gene: TRBV28
len: 13
j_gene: TRBJ1-2
abundance: few

CDR3nt: TGTGCCAGCAGCTTAGGGGGGAGCCAGCCCCAGCATTTT
CDR3aa: CASSLGGSQPQHF
d_gene: -
v_gene: TRBV11-2
len: 13
j_gene: TRBJ1-5
abundance: -

CDR3nt: TGTGCCAGCAGTTACGGGAGGGGGCGCAATGAAGCTTTCTTT
CDR3aa: CASSYGRGRNEAFF
d_gene: TRBD1
v_gene: TRBV6-5
len: 14
j_gene: TRBJ1-1
abundance: few

CDR3nt: TGTGCCATCAGTGAGGACAGGGAGAGCACAGATACGCAGTATTTT
CDR3aa: CAISEDRESTDTQYF
d_gene: TRBD1
v_gene: TRBV10-3
len: 15
j_gene: TRBJ2-3
abundance: -

CDR3nt: TGTGCCAGTAGTATGGAGAGTGGCTACACCTTC
CDR3aa: CASSMESGYTF
d_gene: -
v_gene: TRBV19
len: 11
j_gene: TRBJ1-2
abundance: few

CDR3nt: TGTGCCAGCAGCTTAACGGTGGGGGACAGCTACGAGCAGTACTTC
CDR3aa: CASSLTVGDSYEQYF
d_gene: TRBD1
v_gene: TRBV7-3
len: 15
j_gene: TRBJ2-7
abundance: medium-sized

CDR3nt: TGTGCCAGCAGTGCGCGGACTAGCGGGAGTGGCAATGAGCAGTTCTTC
CDR3aa: CASSARTSGSGNEQFF
d_gene: TRBD2
v_gene: TRBV6-1
len: 16
j_gene: TRBJ2-1
abundance: few